Below are 7 T cell receptor beta chains sequenced from a single sample in a study of immune characterization of retroperitoneal liposarcoma. TCRdb recomputed calls from the PCR reads with MiXCR, one row per CDR3 protein. The sample yields about 10,000 distinct CDR3 sequences, around 37% seen once. The specimen sequenced was tumor tissue. All receptors derive from a female donor with retroperitoneal liposarcoma.

The count of this clonotype is one. The gene calls are TRBV6-1 and TRBJ1-5; 7 bases align to TRBD1. CDR1 MNHNS and CDR2 SASEGT come from the germline V gene. The CDR3 runs to 15 residues. V trimming: 4 bases; J trimming: 6 bases; junction bases outside the gene matches: 9. CDR3 region: CASSGTGEGSQPQHF. DNA of the CDR3: TGTGCCAGCAGTGGCACAGGGGAGGGAAGTCAGCCCCAGCATTTT.

This rearrangement joins TRBV27 to TRBJ2-1; D is uncertain. This CDR3 has 17 amino acids. The V and J ends lost 6 bases and 5 bases respectively, with 23 bases between them. Looked up from germline, CDR1 is MNHEY and CDR2 is SMNVEV (reference sequence). The CDR3 bases are TGTGCCAGCAGATCAAACAATGCGGCGGCAGGCAACAATGAGCAGTTCTTC. Its translation is CASRSNNAAAGNNEQFF.

V is TRBV7-3 and J is TRBJ2-4; D tentatively reads TRBD1 or TRBD2 (5 bases each). The CDR3 sequence is 13 residues long. Deletions cut 2 bases from V and 13 bases from J, with 15 bases between. Germline V CDR1 and CDR2: SGHTA, FQGTGA. The chain's CDR3 is CASSLGAAREQYF. In DNA, the CDR3 is TGTGCCAGCAGCTTAGGGGCAGCGAGGGAGCAGTACTTC.

This chain joins TRBV6-1 and TRBJ2-1, with 10 bases identical to TRBD2. Germline-derived CDR1 and CDR2 are MNHNS and SASEGT. Trimming took 0 bases from V and 10 from J; bases not matched to a gene: 9. The CDR3 loop spans 16 amino acids. CDR3 bases: TGTGCCAGCAGTGAAGCCTTTAGCGGGAGGACCTACGAGCAGTTCTTC. Residues: CASSEAFSGRTYEQFF.

The chain joins TRBV7-3 to TRBJ1-1, with D tentatively TRBD1 (6 bases). The CDR3 runs 13 residues. V lost 5 bases and J 1 base, leaving 8 bases between the germline ends. Germline V gene lookup returns CDR1 SGHTA and CDR2 FQGTGA. CDR3 sequence (DNA): TGTGCCAGCAGCCCGGGGGCGAACACTGAAGCTTTCTTT. It encodes CASSPGANTEAFF.

This chain uses TRBV7-3 with TRBJ1-6, with 7 bases lining up with TRBD1. With V trimmed by 3 bases and J by 8 bases, 1 base remained unmatched. This CDR3 comprises 13 residues. Looked up from germline, CDR1 is SGHTA and CDR2 is FQGTGA. CDR3 region: CASSFTGDSPLHF. The CDR3, as DNA: TGTGCCAGCAGCTTTACAGGGGATTCACCCCTCCACTTT.

This clonotype is categorized as medium-sized. The rearrangement links TRBV7-8 to TRBJ2-7; D may be TRBD2 (5 bases). The V and J ends lost 3 bases and 0 bases respectively, with 12 bases between them. This CDR3 is built from 15 residues. Germline values: CDR1 SGHVS, CDR2 FQNEAQ. The CDR3 coding sequence is TGTGCCAGCAGCTTGGACCCGGGATTCTCCTACGAGCAGTACTTC. This gives the protein CASSLDPGFSYEQYF.